The TCR beta chain under discussion was sequenced for a study of Graves' ophthalmopathy and Graves' hyperthyroidism. At the level of the study: No progression to ophthalmopathy over 18 months defined stable hyperthyroidism.

Regarding this clonotype: Its antigen is not known. Being one base from a much bigger clone, this may be a read error.

As diagnostic evidence, clinical symptoms, serum thyroxine, TRAb, thyroid ultrasound and orbital computed tomography were relied upon. Overall study results and limits: The model reached 55% to 71% sensitivity and around 72% specificity for predicting ophthalmopathy progression. Among expanded thyroid clonotypes above 0.001 frequency, most also occurred in blood.

RNA transcripts were the source from which TCR beta CDR3 regions were amplified. HTBI primers were used in a first-round RT-PCR, which preceded a second-round multiplex PCR. One entry per CDR3 protein results from TCRdb running MiXCR on the multiplex PCR reads. Here the sample spans 450,000 to 600,000 distinct CDR3 sequences, under 45% being singletons. The CDR3 is 15 residues long. The V gene's germline CDR1 is MGHRA and CDR2 YSYEKL. V was clipped by 4 bases and J by 8 bases, with 15 bases between them. The sample comprised peripheral blood or thyroid tissue (not recorded which). The TCR was taken from an adult man with Graves' hyperthyroidism. The chain carries TRBV4-1 and TRBJ1-6, with D tentatively TRBD1 (6 bases). This CDR3 reads CASSRGGLGDSPLHF. In nucleotides, the CDR3 is TGCGCCAGCAGCCGAGGGGGTTTGGGTGATTCACCCCTCCACTTT.